This T cell receptor (beta chain) appears in the sequencing data of a study of control samples from healthy donors and cancer patients. Between the trimmed V and J ends, which lost 3 bases and 2 bases, there was a span of 7 bases. Per germline, CDR1 LNHDA and CDR2 SQIVND (reference sequence). The CDR3 sequence is 13 residues long. The method was immunoSEQ multiplex PCR; TCRdb's version includes in-frame clones alone and lacks a portion of them. This table has around 120,000 clones, 91% appearing once. The TCR sequence derives from a woman aged 18-29 years in good health. The rearrangement uses TRBV19 and TRBJ1-1, with no clear D. Sequencing was carried out using blood. CDR3 amino acids: CASSIPGNTEAFF. CDR3 bases: TGTGCCAGTAGTATTCCGGGAAACACTGAAGCTTTCTTT.